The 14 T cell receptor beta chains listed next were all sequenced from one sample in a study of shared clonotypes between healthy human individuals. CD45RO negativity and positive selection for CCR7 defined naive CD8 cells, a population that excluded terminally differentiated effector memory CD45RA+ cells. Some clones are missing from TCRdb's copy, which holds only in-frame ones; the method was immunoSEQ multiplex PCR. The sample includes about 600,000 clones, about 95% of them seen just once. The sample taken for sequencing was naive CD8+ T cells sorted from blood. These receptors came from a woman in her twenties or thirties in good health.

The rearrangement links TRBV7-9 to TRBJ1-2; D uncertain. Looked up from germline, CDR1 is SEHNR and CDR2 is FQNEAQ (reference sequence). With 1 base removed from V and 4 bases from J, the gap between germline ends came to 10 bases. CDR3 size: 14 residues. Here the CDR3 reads CASSLEPWGYGYTF. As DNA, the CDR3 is TGTGCCAGCAGCTTAGAGCCGTGGGGCTATGGCTACACCTTC.

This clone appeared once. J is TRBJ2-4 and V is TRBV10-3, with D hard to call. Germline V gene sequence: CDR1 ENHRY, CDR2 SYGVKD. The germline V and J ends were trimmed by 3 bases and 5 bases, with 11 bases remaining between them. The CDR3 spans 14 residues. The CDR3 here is CAISDISSQNIQYF. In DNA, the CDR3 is TGTGCCATCAGTGATATTAGTTCCCAAAACATTCAGTACTTC.

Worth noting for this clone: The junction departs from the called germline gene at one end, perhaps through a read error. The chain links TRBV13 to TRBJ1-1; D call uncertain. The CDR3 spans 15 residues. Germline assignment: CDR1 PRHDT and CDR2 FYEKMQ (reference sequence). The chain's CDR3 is CASSLGPGSNTEAFF. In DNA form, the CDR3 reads TGTGCCAGCAGCCTAGGGCCCGGGAGTAACACTGAAGCTTTCTTT.

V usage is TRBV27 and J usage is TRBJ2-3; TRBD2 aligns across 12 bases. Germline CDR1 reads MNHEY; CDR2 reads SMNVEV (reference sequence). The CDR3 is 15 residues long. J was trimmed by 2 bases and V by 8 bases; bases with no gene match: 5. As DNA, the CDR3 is TGTGCCAGCTGGACTAGCGGGGCCTACACAGATACGCAGTATTTT. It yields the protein CASWTSGAYTDTQYF.

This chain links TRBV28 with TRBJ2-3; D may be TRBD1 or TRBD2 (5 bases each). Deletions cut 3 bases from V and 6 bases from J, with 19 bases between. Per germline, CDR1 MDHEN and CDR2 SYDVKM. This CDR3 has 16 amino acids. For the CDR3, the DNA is TGTGCCAGCAGTTTTGCCCCGGGACGGCGGCATGATACGCAGTATTTT. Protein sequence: CASSFAPGRRHDTQYF.

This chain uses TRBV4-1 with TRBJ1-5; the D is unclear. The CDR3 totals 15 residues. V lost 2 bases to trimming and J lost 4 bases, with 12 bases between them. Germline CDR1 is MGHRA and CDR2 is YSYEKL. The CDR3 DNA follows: TGCGCCAGCAGCCAATTGTCGGGGTCAAATCAGCCCCAGCATTTT. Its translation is CASSQLSGSNQPQHF.

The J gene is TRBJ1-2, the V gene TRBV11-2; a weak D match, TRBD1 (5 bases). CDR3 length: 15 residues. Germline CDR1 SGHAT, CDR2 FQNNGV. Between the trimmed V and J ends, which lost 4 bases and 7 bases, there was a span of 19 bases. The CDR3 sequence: CASSSSTVSRGGYTF. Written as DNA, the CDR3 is TGTGCCAGCAGCTCATCGACAGTCTCGAGGGGTGGCTACACCTTC.

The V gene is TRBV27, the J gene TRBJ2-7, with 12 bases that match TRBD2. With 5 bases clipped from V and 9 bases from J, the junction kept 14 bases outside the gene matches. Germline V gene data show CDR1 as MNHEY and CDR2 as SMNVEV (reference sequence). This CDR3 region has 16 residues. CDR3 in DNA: TGTGCCAGCAGTAGCTCACCGGGACTAGCGGGTGACGTGCAGTACTTC. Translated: CASSSSPGLAGDVQYF.

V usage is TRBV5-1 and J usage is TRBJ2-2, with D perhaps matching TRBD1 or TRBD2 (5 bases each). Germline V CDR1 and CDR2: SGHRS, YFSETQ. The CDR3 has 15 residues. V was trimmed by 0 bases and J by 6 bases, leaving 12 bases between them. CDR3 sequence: CASSLGGVGPGELFF. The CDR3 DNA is TGCGCCAGCAGCTTGGGAGGGGTCGGACCCGGGGAGCTGTTTTTT.

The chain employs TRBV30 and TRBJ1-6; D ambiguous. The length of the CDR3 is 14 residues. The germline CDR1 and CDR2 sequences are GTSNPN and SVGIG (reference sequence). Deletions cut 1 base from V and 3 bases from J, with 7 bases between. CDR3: CAWSEKHYNSPLHF. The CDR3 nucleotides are TGTGCCTGGAGTGAAAAACACTATAATTCACCCCTCCACTTT.

DNA of the CDR3: TGTGCCAGCAGTACTACACGAGGATATGAAAAACTGTTTTTT. Translating it yields CASSTTRGYEKLFF. The rearrangement links TRBV27 to TRBJ1-4; D not certain. The CDR3 runs to 14 residues. Trimming stripped 5 bases from V and 6 bases from J, with 13 bases between. Per the germline V gene, CDR1 is MNHEY and CDR2 is SMNVEV (reference sequence).

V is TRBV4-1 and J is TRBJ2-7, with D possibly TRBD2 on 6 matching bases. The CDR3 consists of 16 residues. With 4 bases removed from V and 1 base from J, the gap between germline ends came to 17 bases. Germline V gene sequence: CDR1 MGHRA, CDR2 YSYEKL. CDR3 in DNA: TGCGCCAGCAGCCCCGGGGAGGCTAGCGAGTCCTACGAGCAGTACTTC. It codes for CASSPGEASESYEQYF.

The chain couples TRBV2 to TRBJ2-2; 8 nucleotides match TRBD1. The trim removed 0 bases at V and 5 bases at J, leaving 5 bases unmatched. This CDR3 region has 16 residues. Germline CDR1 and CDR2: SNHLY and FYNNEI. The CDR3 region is CASSEAQGAGTGELFF. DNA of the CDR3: TGTGCCAGCAGTGAAGCGCAGGGGGCTGGGACCGGGGAGCTGTTTTTT.

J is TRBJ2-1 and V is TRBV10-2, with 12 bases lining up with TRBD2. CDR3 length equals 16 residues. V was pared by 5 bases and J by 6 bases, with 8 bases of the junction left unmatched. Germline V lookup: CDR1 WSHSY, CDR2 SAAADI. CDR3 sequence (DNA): TGCGCCAGCAGTTATCTAGCGGGAGGGCCAGTCAATGAGCAGTTCTTC. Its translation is CASSYLAGGPVNEQFF.